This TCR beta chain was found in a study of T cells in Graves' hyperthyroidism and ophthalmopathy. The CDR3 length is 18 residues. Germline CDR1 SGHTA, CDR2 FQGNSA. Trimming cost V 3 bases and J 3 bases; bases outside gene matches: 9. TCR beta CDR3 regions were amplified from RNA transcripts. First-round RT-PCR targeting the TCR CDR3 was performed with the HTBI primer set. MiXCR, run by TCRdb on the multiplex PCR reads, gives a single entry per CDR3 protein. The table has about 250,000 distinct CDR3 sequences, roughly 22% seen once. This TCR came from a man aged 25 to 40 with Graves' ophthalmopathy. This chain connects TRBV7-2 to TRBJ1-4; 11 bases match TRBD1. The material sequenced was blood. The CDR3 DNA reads TGTGCCAGCAGCTTCGGGACAGGGGGGCGAATCGCTAATGAAAAACTGTTTTTT. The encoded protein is CASSFGTGGRIANEKLFF.